This T cell receptor beta chain was identified in a study of cytomegalovirus exposure and HLA in healthy donors. Study results and limitations: Across donors, most TCRs were seen rarely, yet some public ones were widespread. The classifier was said to identify cytomegalovirus status with high specificity and sensitivity.

With regard to this clone: Its antigen remains unknown.

The PCR ran on 60 Vbeta and 13 Jbeta primers. Here immunoSEQ multiplex PCR was the method, and the copy in TCRdb shows in-frame clones only, minus some. This table has some 120,000 clones, about 79% appearing once. Input material: PBMCs. The TCR sequence derives from a young man in good health and CMV-seronegative.

The CDR3, as DNA: TGTGCCAGCAGTTTTAGGGGCGCAGGCACCGGGGAGCTGTTTTTT. Translated, it gives CASSFRGAGTGELFF. The chain has TRBV28 and TRBJ2-2; maybe TRBD1 (5 bases). CDR3 length: 15 amino acids. Deletions cut 3 bases from V and 4 bases from J, with 12 bases between. Germline assignment: CDR1 MDHEN and CDR2 SYDVKM. Variable domain in full (rest from reference TRBV28 and TRBJ2-2): DVKVTQSSRYLVKRTGEKVFLECVQDMDHENMFWYRQDPGLGLRLIYFSYDVKMKEKGDIPEGYSVSREKKERFSLILESASTNQTSMYLCASSFRGAGTGELFFGEGSRLTVL.